This note documents a single TCR beta chain sequence. The sample is drawn from a study of T cell clones after liver transplantation. Per the germline V gene, CDR1 is MNHNS and CDR2 is SASEGT. The CDR3 contains 17 residues. V was trimmed by 4 bases and J by 3 bases, leaving 18 bases between them. Using immunoSEQ multiplex PCR, the repertoire was profiled, and TCRdb retains in-frame clones only, with some absent. Of 7,500 to 10,000 clones in the sample, around 73% were seen once. This chain links TRBV6-1 with TRBJ2-2, with a tentative D call TRBD1 (5 bases). Sequencing used CD8+ T cells from blood, obtained at the 22-month timepoint. This clonotype originated in a human patient who received a liver transplant. Some of these T cells may belong to the graft donor. The CDR3 DNA follows: TGTGCCAGCAGTGTTTGGGGCACAGAGGATTACACCGGGGAGCTGTTTTTT. The encoded protein is CASSVWGTEDYTGELFF.